The rows below give T cell receptor beta chains drawn from one sample of a study of blood T cell repertoires in COVID-19. The assay was immunoSEQ multiplex PCR, and TCRdb's table has in-frame clones only and misses some. The sample records 15,000 to 20,000 clones, approximately 86% being singletons. Sequences were obtained from peripheral blood. The origin of the receptors is a human donor in a cohort sampled during active COVID-19. CDR3s include the opening cysteine and the closing phenylalanine or tryptophan.

V gene: TRBV6-5
J gene: TRBJ1-6
CDR3 protein: CASSSRRRDSPLHF

V gene: TRBV2
J gene: TRBJ1-1
CDR3 protein: CASSVDRVNTEAFF

V gene: TRBV2
J gene: TRBJ2-1
CDR3 protein: CASSLAFEQFF

V gene: TRBV14
J gene: TRBJ2-5
CDR3 protein: CASSQNRGGETQYF

V gene: TRBV27
J gene: TRBJ2-5
CDR3 protein: CASSTRHPYQETQYF

V gene: TRBV4-2
J gene: TRBJ1-1
CDR3 protein: CASSQPSGGAWTEAFF

V gene: TRBV27
J gene: TRBJ2-3
CDR3 protein: CASITDFGQGGTDTQYF

V gene: TRBV6-6
J gene: TRBJ2-7
CDR3 protein: CASSYSRENAHEQYF

V gene: TRBV19
J gene: TRBJ1-5
CDR3 protein: CASSSFFRGGMDQPQHF

V gene: TRBV5-6
J gene: TRBJ2-4
CDR3 protein: CASSNGPMPLAKNIQYF

V gene: TRBV7-3
J gene: TRBJ1-1
CDR3 protein: CASSFTPNTEAFF

V gene: TRBV6-6
J gene: TRBJ2-7
CDR3 protein: CASTGGQSYEQYF

V gene: TRBV3-1/TRBV3-2
J gene: TRBJ2-7
CDR3 protein: CASSQDRGHEQYF

V gene: TRBV6-6
J gene: TRBJ2-5
CDR3 protein: CASSFRQGVRETQYF

V gene: TRBV5-1
J gene: TRBJ2-1
CDR3 protein: CASSWGRTSGRRNEQFF

V gene: TRBV5-1
J gene: TRBJ2-3
CDR3 protein: CASTLGLAGVTDTQYF

V gene: TRBV29-1
J gene: TRBJ2-2
CDR3 protein: CSVEAGENTGELFF

V gene: TRBV4-1
J gene: TRBJ1-5
CDR3 protein: CASSPDRVVQPQHF

V gene: TRBV10-3
J gene: TRBJ1-1
CDR3 protein: CAISEVGRGDTEAFF

V gene: TRBV3-1/TRBV3-2
J gene: TRBJ2-2
CDR3 protein: CASSQDWTPTPPRELFF

V gene: TRBV7-2
J gene: TRBJ1-1
CDR3 protein: CASSFSQNTEAFF

V gene: TRBV7-8
J gene: TRBJ2-4
CDR3 protein: CASSLALGTGGSIQYF

V gene: TRBV12-3/TRBV12-4
J gene: TRBJ2-5
CDR3 protein: CASSSGRETQYF

V gene: TRBV20-1
J gene: TRBJ2-3
CDR3 protein: CSASSYLAGERGTDTQYF

V gene: TRBV21-1
J gene: TRBJ1-2
CDR3 protein: CASSKHRGLGYTF

V gene: TRBV6-5
J gene: TRBJ2-3
CDR3 protein: CASSKAGDTQYF

V gene: TRBV7-9
J gene: TRBJ1-4
CDR3 protein: CASSFPGSGEKLFF

V gene: TRBV5-1
J gene: TRBJ2-1
CDR3 protein: CASSLRTEGEQFF

V gene: TRBV3-1/TRBV3-2
J gene: TRBJ2-4
CDR3 protein: CASSQDLYRETGNIQYF

V gene: TRBV5-1
J gene: TRBJ2-7
CDR3 protein: CASSLVRASGGHEQYF

V gene: TRBV19
J gene: TRBJ1-2
CDR3 protein: CASSIVFGSNYGYTF

V gene: TRBV27
J gene: TRBJ1-3
CDR3 protein: CASRFLSGNTIYF

V gene: TRBV7-3
J gene: TRBJ2-7
CDR3 protein: CASSPGTRGEQYF

V gene: TRBV20-1
J gene: TRBJ1-1
CDR3 protein: CSASGTEAFF

V gene: TRBV19
J gene: TRBJ2-1
CDR3 protein: CASKQTPGTSGDEQFF

V gene: TRBV19
J gene: TRBJ2-7
CDR3 protein: CASTPGQGGEQYF

V gene: TRBV7-3
J gene: TRBJ1-1
CDR3 protein: CASSLTRDTEAFF

V gene: TRBV12-3/TRBV12-4
J gene: TRBJ2-1
CDR3 protein: CASSFQGGNQFF

V gene: TRBV11-2
J gene: TRBJ1-6
CDR3 protein: CASSYGQGFNSPLHF

V gene: TRBV5-5
J gene: TRBJ2-7
CDR3 protein: CASSLDYYEQYF

V gene: TRBV2
J gene: TRBJ2-3
CDR3 protein: CASRDGGTDTQYF

V gene: TRBV2
J gene: TRBJ2-1
CDR3 protein: CPSSEKTSGGGEQFF

V gene: TRBV5-6
J gene: TRBJ2-6
CDR3 protein: CASSQRQVSGANVLTF

V gene: TRBV6-2/TRBV6-3
J gene: TRBJ2-2
CDR3 protein: CASSYLGLAPNTGELFF

V gene: TRBV28
J gene: TRBJ2-3
CDR3 protein: CASGQGLTDTQYF

V gene: TRBV5-5
J gene: TRBJ2-5
CDR3 protein: CASSSGPTGQETQYF

V gene: TRBV27
J gene: TRBJ2-7
CDR3 protein: CASSPFGLTSGFSYEQYF

V gene: TRBV7-3
J gene: TRBJ1-1
CDR3 protein: CASSPLGATEAFF

V gene: TRBV5-1
J gene: TRBJ2-2
CDR3 protein: CASSSQGTNTGELFF

V gene: TRBV4-2
J gene: TRBJ1-6
CDR3 protein: CASSQTGMSSPLHF

V gene: TRBV6-1
J gene: TRBJ1-5
CDR3 protein: CASSEPRRVNQPQHF

V gene: TRBV7-3
J gene: TRBJ2-2
CDR3 protein: CASSLGATTGELFF

V gene: TRBV5-1
J gene: TRBJ2-1
CDR3 protein: CASSIAGEGYNEQFF

V gene: TRBV4-3
J gene: TRBJ1-1
CDR3 protein: CASSQDRAGFSEAFF

V gene: TRBV5-1
J gene: TRBJ2-7
CDR3 protein: CASSLGQGMGEQYF

V gene: TRBV11-3
J gene: TRBJ2-5
CDR3 protein: CASSWNRYQETQYF

V gene: TRBV9
J gene: TRBJ2-7
CDR3 protein: CASSPSVAGGLLEQYF